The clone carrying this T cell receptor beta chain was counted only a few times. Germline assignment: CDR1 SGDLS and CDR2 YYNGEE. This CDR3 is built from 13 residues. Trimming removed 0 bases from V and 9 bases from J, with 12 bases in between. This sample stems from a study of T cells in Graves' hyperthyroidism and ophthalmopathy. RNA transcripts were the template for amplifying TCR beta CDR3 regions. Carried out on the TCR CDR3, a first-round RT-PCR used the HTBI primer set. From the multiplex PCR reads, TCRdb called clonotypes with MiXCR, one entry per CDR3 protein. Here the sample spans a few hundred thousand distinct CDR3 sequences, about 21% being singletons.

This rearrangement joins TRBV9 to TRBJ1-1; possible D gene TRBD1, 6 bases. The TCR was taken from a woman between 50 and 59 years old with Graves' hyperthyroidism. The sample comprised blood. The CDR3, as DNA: TGTGCCAGCAGCGTAGCTCAGGGGCGTCAAGCTTTCTTT. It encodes CASSVAQGRQAFF.